This T cell receptor beta chain was recovered during a study of control samples from healthy donors and cancer patients. This table comes from immunoSEQ multiplex PCR, and its TCRdb copy is limited to in-frame clones, with some not included. This table has 90,000 to 150,000 clones, around nine tenths appearing once. Germline values: CDR1 SGHVS, CDR2 FQNEAQ. Trimming stripped 4 bases from V and 4 bases from J, with 13 bases between. The CDR3 is 15 residues long. This chain connects TRBV7-8 to TRBJ1-4; unclear D gene. The clonotype originates from a man younger than 45 in good health. The sequencing input was blood. CDR3 DNA sequence: TGTGCCAGCAGCTCTCGGGCCTACCATAATGAAAAACTGTTTTTT. This gives the protein CASSSRAYHNEKLFF.